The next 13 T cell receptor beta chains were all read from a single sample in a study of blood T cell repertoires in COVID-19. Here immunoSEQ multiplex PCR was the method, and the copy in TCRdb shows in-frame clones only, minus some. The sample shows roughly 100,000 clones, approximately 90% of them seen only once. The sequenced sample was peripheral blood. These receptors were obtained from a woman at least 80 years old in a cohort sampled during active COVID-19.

DNA of the CDR3: TGTGCCAGCAGTGTACAGGGCCGAGCCTTCAATGAGCAGTTCTTC. Protein: CASSVQGRAFNEQFF. This chain connects TRBV28 to TRBJ2-1; D may be TRBD1 (6 bases). The CDR3 contains 15 residues. In germline, CDR1 is MDHEN, CDR2 SYDVKM. The ends were cut back, 5 bases at V and 6 bases at J, with 17 bases in the middle.

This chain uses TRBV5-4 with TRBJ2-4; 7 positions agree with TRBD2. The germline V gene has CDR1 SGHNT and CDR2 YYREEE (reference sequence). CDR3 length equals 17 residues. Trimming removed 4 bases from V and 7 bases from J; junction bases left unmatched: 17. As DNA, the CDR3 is TGTGCCAGCAGCCCTCGGGATGGCGGGAGAGGGATGAACATTCAGTACTTC. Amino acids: CASSPRDGGRGMNIQYF.

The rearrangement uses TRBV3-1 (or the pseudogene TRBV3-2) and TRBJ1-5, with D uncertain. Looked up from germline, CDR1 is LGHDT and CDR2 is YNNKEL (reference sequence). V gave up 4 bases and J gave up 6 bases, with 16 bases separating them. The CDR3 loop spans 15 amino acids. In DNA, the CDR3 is TGTGCCAGCAGCCCCACTGGGCAATTTGGTCAGCCCCAGCATTTT. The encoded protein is CASSPTGQFGQPQHF.

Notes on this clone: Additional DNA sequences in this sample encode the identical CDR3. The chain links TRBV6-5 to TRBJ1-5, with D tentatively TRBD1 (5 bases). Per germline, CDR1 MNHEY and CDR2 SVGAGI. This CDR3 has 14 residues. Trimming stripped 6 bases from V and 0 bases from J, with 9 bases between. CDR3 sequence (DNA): TGTGCCAGCAGCAGGGAAAATAGCAATCAGCCCCAGCATTTT. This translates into CASSRENSNQPQHF.

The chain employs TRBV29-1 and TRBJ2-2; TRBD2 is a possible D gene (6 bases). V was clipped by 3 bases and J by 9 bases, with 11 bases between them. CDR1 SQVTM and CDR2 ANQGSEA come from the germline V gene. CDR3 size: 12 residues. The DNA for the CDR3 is TGCAGCGTTGAGCGGGGTCCCCGGGAGCTGTTTTTT. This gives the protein CSVERGPRELFF.

CDR3 residues: CATKKGETQYF. CDR3 in DNA: TGTGCCACCAAAAAGGGGGAGACCCAGTACTTC. The V and J genes are TRBV15 and TRBJ2-5; D possibly corresponds to TRBD1 (5 bases). Deletions cut 7 bases from V and 5 bases from J, with 8 bases between. Germline CDR1 and CDR2: LNHNV and YYDKDF (reference sequence). This CDR3 contains 11 residues.

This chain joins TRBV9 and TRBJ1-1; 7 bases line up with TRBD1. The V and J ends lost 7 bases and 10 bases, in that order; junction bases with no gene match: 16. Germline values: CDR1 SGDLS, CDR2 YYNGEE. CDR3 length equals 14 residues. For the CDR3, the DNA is TGTGCCAGCGAATCCGGGGCAGGGGGTGTGGGAGCTTTCTTT. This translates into CASESGAGGVGAFF.

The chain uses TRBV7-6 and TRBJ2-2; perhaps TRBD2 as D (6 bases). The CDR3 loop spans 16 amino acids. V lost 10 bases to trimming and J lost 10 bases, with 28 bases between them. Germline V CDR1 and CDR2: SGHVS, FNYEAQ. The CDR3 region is CATSTTGLTFGEELFF. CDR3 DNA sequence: TGTGCCACTTCGACAACCGGACTAACCTTTGGTGAGGAGCTGTTTTTT.

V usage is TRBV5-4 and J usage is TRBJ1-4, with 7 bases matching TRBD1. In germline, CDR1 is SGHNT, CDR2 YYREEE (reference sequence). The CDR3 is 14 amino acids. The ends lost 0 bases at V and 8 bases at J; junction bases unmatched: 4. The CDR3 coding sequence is TGTGCCAGCAGCTTGGGACAGGGACGAGAAAAACTGTTTTTT. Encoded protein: CASSLGQGREKLFF.

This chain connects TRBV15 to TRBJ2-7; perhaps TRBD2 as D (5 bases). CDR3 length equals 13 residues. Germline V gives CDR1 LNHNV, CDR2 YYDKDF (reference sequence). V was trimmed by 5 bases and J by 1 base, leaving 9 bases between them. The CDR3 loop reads CATSLGISYEQYF. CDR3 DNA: TGTGCCACCAGCCTCGGGATTTCCTACGAGCAGTACTTC.

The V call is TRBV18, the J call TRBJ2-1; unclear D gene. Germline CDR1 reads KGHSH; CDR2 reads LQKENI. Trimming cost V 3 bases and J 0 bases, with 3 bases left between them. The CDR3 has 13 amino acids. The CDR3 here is CASSPRSYNEQFF. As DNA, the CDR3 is TGTGCCAGCTCACCGCGCTCCTACAATGAGCAGTTCTTC.

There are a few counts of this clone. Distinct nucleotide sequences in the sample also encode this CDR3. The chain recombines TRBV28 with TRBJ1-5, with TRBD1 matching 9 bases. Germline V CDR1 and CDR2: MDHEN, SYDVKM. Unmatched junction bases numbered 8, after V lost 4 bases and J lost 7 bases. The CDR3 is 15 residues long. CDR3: CASSSSGTGYQPQHF. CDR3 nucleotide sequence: TGTGCCAGCAGTTCTAGTGGGACAGGGTACCAGCCCCAGCATTTT.

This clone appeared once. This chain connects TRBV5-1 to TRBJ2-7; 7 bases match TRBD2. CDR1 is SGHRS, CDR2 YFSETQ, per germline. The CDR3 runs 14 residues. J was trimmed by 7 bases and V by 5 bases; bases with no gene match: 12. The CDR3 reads CASRDTGGEGEQYF. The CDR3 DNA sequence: TGCGCCAGCAGGGACACGGGAGGAGAGGGGGAGCAGTACTTC.